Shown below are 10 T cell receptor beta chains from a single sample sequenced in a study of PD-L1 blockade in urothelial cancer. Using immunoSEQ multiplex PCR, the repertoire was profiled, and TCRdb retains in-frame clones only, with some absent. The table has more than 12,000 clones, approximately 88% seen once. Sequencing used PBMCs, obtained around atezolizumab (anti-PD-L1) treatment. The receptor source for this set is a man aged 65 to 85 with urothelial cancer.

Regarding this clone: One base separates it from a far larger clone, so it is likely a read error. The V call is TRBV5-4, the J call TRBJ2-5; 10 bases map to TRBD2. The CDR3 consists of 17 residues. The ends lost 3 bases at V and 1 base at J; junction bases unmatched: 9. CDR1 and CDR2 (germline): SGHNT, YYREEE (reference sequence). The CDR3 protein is CASSSPEASGGQETQYF. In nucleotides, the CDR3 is TGTGCCAGCAGCTCCCCCGAGGCTAGCGGGGGCCAAGAGACCCAGTACTTC.

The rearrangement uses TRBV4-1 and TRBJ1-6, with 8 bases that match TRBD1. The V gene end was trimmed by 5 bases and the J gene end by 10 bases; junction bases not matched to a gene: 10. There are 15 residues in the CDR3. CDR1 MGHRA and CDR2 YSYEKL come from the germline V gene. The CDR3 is CASSYGQGADSPLHF. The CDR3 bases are TGCGCCAGCAGCTACGGACAGGGTGCGGACTCACCCCTCCACTTT.

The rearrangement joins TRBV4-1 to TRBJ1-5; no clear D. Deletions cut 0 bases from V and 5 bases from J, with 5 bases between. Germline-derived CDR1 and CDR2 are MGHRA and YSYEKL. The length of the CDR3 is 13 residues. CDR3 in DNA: TGCGCCAGCAGCCAAGAGCGGCATCAGCCCCAGCATTTT. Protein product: CASSQERHQPQHF.

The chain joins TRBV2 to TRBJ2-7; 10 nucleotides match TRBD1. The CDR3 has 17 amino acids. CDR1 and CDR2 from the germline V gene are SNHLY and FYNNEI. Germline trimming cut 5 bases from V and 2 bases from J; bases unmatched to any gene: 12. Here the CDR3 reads CASSLYTGTGDPYEQYF. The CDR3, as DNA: TGTGCCAGCAGTCTATATACGGGGACAGGGGATCCCTACGAGCAGTACTTC.

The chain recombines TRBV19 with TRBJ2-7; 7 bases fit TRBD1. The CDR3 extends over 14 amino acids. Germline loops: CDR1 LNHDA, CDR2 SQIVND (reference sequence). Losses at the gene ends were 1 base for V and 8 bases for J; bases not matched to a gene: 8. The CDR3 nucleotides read TGTGCCAGTAGTATAGCCGGGACAGCTACTAAGCAGTACTTC. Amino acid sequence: CASSIAGTATKQYF.

This chain's CDR3 is CASSTDRGPNIQYF. The CDR3 DNA sequence: TGTGCCAGCAGTACGGACAGGGGACCCAACATTCAGTACTTC. The gene calls are TRBV2 and TRBJ2-4; 9 nucleotides line up with TRBD1. V dropped 5 bases and J dropped 7; count of bases not matched to a gene: 6. CDR3 length equals 14 residues. Germline CDR1 reads SNHLY; CDR2 reads FYNNEI.

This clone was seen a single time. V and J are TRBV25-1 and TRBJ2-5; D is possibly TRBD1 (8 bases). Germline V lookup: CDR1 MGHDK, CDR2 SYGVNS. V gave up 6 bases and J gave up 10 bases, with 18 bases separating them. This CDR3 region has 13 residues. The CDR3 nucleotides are TGTGCCAGCAGCCCGACGGACAGGGACTACCAGTACTTC. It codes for CASSPTDRDYQYF.

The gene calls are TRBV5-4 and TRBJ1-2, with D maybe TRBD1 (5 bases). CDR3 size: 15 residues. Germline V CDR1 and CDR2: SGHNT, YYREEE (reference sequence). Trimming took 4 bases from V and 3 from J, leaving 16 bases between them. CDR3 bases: TGTGCCAGCAGCAGCCCCGGCAGGGAGGACTATGGCTACACCTTC. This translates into CASSSPGREDYGYTF.

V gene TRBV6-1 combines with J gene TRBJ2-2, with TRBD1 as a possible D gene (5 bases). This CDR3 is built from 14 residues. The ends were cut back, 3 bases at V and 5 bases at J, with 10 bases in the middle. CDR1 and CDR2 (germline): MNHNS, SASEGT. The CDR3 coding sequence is TGTGCCAGCAGTGATCAGGGATTTACCGGGGAGCTGTTTTTT. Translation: CASSDQGFTGELFF.

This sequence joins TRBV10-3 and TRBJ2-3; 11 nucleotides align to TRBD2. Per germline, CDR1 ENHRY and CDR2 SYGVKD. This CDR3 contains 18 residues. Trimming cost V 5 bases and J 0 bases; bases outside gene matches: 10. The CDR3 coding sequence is TGTGCCATCAGTCCCGGGACTAGCGGAGATCCTAGCACAGATACGCAGTATTTT. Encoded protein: CAISPGTSGDPSTDTQYF.